One and the same sample provided the 29 T cell receptor beta chains below, sequenced in a study of cytomegalovirus exposure and HLA in healthy donors. The PCR made use of 60 Vbeta and 13 Jbeta primers. Here immunoSEQ multiplex PCR was the method, and the copy in TCRdb shows in-frame clones only, minus some. Among about 200,000 clones listed, approximately 78% were seen once. Sequencing was performed on PBMCs. All receptors come from a woman aged 18-29 years in good health and CMV-seronegative.

This clone has a handful of counts. The chain carries TRBV6-5 and TRBJ1-1; unclear D gene. The CDR3 length is 16 residues. Trimming removed 2 bases at V and 1 base at J, with 14 bases between. From germline, CDR1 is MNHEY and CDR2 SVGAGI. The CDR3 here is CASSYHRQAENTEAFF. The CDR3 DNA reads as TGTGCCAGCAGTTACCACCGGCAGGCTGAGAACACTGAAGCTTTCTTT.

The genes are TRBV30 and TRBJ1-1; D gene unclear. Trimming shortened V by 0 bases and J by 3 bases, and 8 bases separated the two germline ends. CDR3 length: 13 residues. CDR1 and CDR2 (germline): GTSNPN, SVGIG (reference sequence). The CDR3 DNA reads as TGTGCCTGGAGTGTACAGAGGGACACTGAAGCTTTCTTT. Its protein product is CAWSVQRDTEAFF.

The V call is TRBV6-6, the J call TRBJ2-7; 12 nucleotides line up with TRBD2. Germline values: CDR1 MNHNY, CDR2 SVGAGI (reference sequence). This CDR3 comprises 15 residues. V dropped 6 bases and J dropped 1; count of bases not matched to a gene: 4. As DNA, the CDR3 is TGTGCCAGCAGGACTAGCGGGAGTGAGTCCTACGAGCAGTACTTC. It specifies CASRTSGSESYEQYF.

The rearrangement uses TRBV30 and TRBJ1-4, with TRBD1 matching over 8 bases. The germline CDR1 and CDR2 sequences are GTSNPN and SVGIG (reference sequence). The CDR3 is made up of 17 amino acids. V lost 1 base to trimming and J lost 5 bases; unmatched junction nucleotides: 12. DNA for the CDR3: TGTGCCTGGAGTGACATAGGCAGGGGGCGGGAGAATGAAAAACTGTTTTTT. It encodes CAWSDIGRGRENEKLFF.

The chain has TRBV7-9 and TRBJ2-5; 7 bases align to TRBD1. Trimming at V came to 4 bases and at J to 5 bases, leaving 10 bases not matched to a gene. The CDR3 loop spans 15 amino acids. Germline loops: CDR1 SEHNR, CDR2 FQNEAQ (reference sequence). In DNA, the CDR3 is TGTGCCAGCAGCTCCCCGACAGGGCTAGGGGAGACCCAGTACTTC. Its protein is CASSSPTGLGETQYF.

The chain uses TRBV27 and TRBJ2-3, with D possibly TRBD1 on 5 matching bases. There are 16 residues in the CDR3. Trimming stripped 3 bases from V and 4 bases from J, with 17 bases between. Germline V gene sequence: CDR1 MNHEY, CDR2 SMNVEV (reference sequence). The CDR3 region is CASSFLEVRGPDTQYF. In DNA form, the CDR3 reads TGTGCCAGCAGTTTTCTAGAGGTTAGGGGCCCAGATACGCAGTATTTT.

This clone occurred once. The chain recombines TRBV4-2 with TRBJ2-7, with TRBD2 matching 10 bases. The germline V gene encodes CDR1 LGHNA and CDR2 YNFKEQ. This CDR3 is built from 14 residues. With 2 bases clipped from V and 6 bases from J, the junction kept 4 bases outside the gene matches. CDR3 protein: CASSQSSGSSEQYF. The CDR3 DNA sequence: TGTGCCAGCAGCCAATCTAGCGGGAGCTCCGAGCAGTACTTC.

The V and J genes are TRBV18 and TRBJ1-4; D is perhaps TRBD1 (6 bases). The germline V and J ends were trimmed by 6 bases and 7 bases, with 12 bases remaining between them. The CDR3 spans 13 residues. CDR1 and CDR2 from the germline V gene are KGHSH and LQKENI. CDR3 in DNA: TGTGCCAGCTCCGGGGGGCAGGCTGAAAAACTGTTTTTT. Protein product: CASSGGQAEKLFF.

The chain couples TRBV15 to TRBJ2-1; D perhaps matches TRBD2 (6 bases). In germline, CDR1 is LNHNV, CDR2 YYDKDF (reference sequence). Between the trimmed V and J ends, which lost 0 bases and 2 bases, there was a span of 14 bases. The CDR3 totals 17 residues. The CDR3 sequence is CATSRDYSGPTYNEQFF. The CDR3 bases are TGTGCCACCAGCAGAGACTATAGCGGACCCACCTACAATGAGCAGTTCTTC.

The chain links TRBV12-5 to TRBJ2-1, with 9 bases fitting TRBD2. CDR1 LGHNT and CDR2 FRNRAP come from the germline V gene. The CDR3 has 14 amino acids. With 6 bases clipped from V and 9 bases from J, the junction kept 9 bases outside the gene matches. The CDR3 spells CASGPGAGGAEQFF. CDR3 in DNA: TGTGCTAGTGGCCCCGGAGCGGGAGGCGCTGAGCAGTTCTTC.

The chain employs TRBV7-2 and TRBJ2-1; 7 bases match TRBD1. Per the germline V gene, CDR1 is SGHTA and CDR2 is FQGNSA. V lost 1 base to trimming and J lost 4 bases; unmatched junction nucleotides: 7. The CDR3 spans 16 residues. The CDR3 here is CASSLERTGAYNEQFF. CDR3 DNA: TGTGCCAGCAGCTTAGAAAGAACAGGGGCTTACAATGAGCAGTTCTTC.

This clone has a handful of counts. The J gene is TRBJ1-5, the V gene TRBV10-1; TRBD1 matches at 9 bases. Germline V gene data show CDR1 as WNHNN and CDR2 as SYGVQD (reference sequence). The CDR3 totals 18 residues. Losses at the gene ends were 0 bases for V and 3 bases for J; bases not matched to a gene: 9. CDR3 amino acids: CASSESRGQGYDNQPQHF. The CDR3 DNA sequence: TGCGCCAGCAGTGAGTCAAGGGGACAGGGTTACGACAATCAGCCCCAGCATTTT.

In its sample, this clone was seen once. The chain has TRBV28 and TRBJ2-7; D call uncertain. This CDR3 spans 13 amino acids. Germline values: CDR1 MDHEN, CDR2 SYDVKM. The V end was cut by 1 base, the J end by 3 bases, with 7 bases between. Here the CDR3 reads CASSLSRLYEQYF. The DNA for the CDR3 is TGTGCCAGCAGTTTATCCAGGCTCTACGAGCAGTACTTC.

This chain connects TRBV10-3 to TRBJ2-1; the D is unclear. This CDR3 region has 13 residues. V was clipped by 2 bases and J by 5 bases, with 7 bases between them. In germline, CDR1 is ENHRY, CDR2 SYGVKD. CDR3 amino acids: CAISEISHNEQFF. The CDR3 coding sequence is TGTGCCATCAGTGAGATTAGCCACAATGAGCAGTTCTTC.

In nucleotides, the CDR3 is TGTGCCAGCAGCGACCGACTTAGGCATGGCTACACCTTC. Residues: CASSDRLRHGYTF. V gene TRBV21-1 combines with J gene TRBJ1-2. TRBV21-1 is shown as a pseudogene. The CDR3 contains 13 residues.

This chain connects TRBV10-3 to TRBJ1-2; 10 nucleotides align to TRBD1. The CDR3 spans 13 residues. The germline gives CDR1 ENHRY, CDR2 SYGVKD. J lost 8 bases, V lost 4 bases, and 4 bases had no gene match. CDR3 bases: TGTGCCATCAGTGGGAGGACAGGGGGAGGCTACACCTTC. It codes for CAISGRTGGGYTF.

The chain employs TRBV6-5 and TRBJ2-5; 7 nucleotides align to TRBD2. CDR1 is MNHEY, CDR2 SVGAGI, per germline. V lost 6 bases, J lost 2 bases, and 9 bases stayed unmatched. The CDR3 consists of 15 residues. CDR3 bases: TGTGCCAGCAGCCCGCCGCTAGCGGCACAAGAGACCCAGTACTTC. Translating gives CASSPPLAAQETQYF.

J is TRBJ1-2 and V is TRBV2; D is possibly TRBD1 (5 bases). V was pared by 4 bases and J by 7 bases, with 19 bases between. CDR1 is SNHLY, CDR2 FYNNEI, per germline. The CDR3 has 15 amino acids. The CDR3 region has the DNA TGTGCCAGCAGTGTGGTCGGGGGTCCCTCTCCTGGCTACACCTTC. As protein: CASSVVGGPSPGYTF.

This clone has only a few counts. This chain connects TRBV30 to TRBJ2-7, with D possibly being TRBD2 (6 bases). The CDR3 spans 13 residues. V dropped 1 base and J dropped 5 bases, with 12 bases sitting between them. Looked up from germline, CDR1 is GTSNPN and CDR2 is SVGIG (reference sequence). Here the CDR3 reads CAWSGTSSDEQYV. The CDR3 region has the DNA TGTGCCTGGAGTGGCACTAGCTCTGACGAGCAGTACGTC.

The gene calls are TRBV5-1 and TRBJ1-2, with TRBD1 identical over 9 bases. V lost 0 bases to trimming and J lost 8 bases; unmatched junction nucleotides: 8. CDR3 length equals 15 residues. Germline CDR1 reads SGHRS; CDR2 reads YFSETQ. CDR3 in amino acids: CASSLEGTGPFGYTF. In nucleotides, the CDR3 is TGCGCCAGCAGCTTGGAGGGGACAGGGCCTTTCGGCTACACCTTC.

The chain uses TRBV19 and TRBJ2-3; 9 bases agree with TRBD1. Losses at the gene ends were 8 bases for V and 8 bases for J; bases not matched to a gene: 14. The CDR3 contains 15 residues. Germline CDR1 LNHDA, CDR2 SQIVND (reference sequence). CDR3 loop: CASGTFGTGTLTQYF. CDR3 nucleotides: TGTGCCAGTGGTACTTTTGGGACAGGGACTCTTACGCAGTATTTT.

V usage is TRBV10-2 and J usage is TRBJ2-1; the match to TRBD1 covers 7 bases. Germline V gene lookup returns CDR1 WSHSY and CDR2 SAAADI. Trimming cost V 4 bases and J 9 bases; bases outside gene matches: 9. The CDR3 has 14 amino acids. DNA of the CDR3: TGCGCCAGCAGTGCGGTGGACAGGTCGGCTGAGCAGTTCTTC. Translation: CASSAVDRSAEQFF.

The J gene is TRBJ2-1, the V gene TRBV11-2; 13 bases are shared with TRBD2. Germline values: CDR1 SGHAT, CDR2 FQNNGV. The CDR3 extends over 16 amino acids. Trimming took 5 bases from V and 9 from J; bases not matched to a gene: 10. The CDR3 protein is CASSLGTSGTFSEQFF. In nucleotides, the CDR3 is TGTGCCAGCAGCCTAGGGACTAGCGGGACTTTCTCTGAGCAGTTCTTC. Complete variable domain (other parts from reference TRBV11-2 and TRBJ2-1): EAGVAQSPRYKIIEKRQSVAFWCNPISGHATLYWYQQILGQGPKLLIQFQNNGVVDDSQLPKDRFSAERLKGVDSTLKIQPAKLEDSAVYLCASSLGTSGTFSEQFFGPGTRLTVL.

This sequence joins TRBV7-8 and TRBJ2-5; D is unclear. The germline V and J ends were trimmed by 5 bases and 6 bases, with 7 bases remaining between them. CDR1 is SGHVS, CDR2 FQNEAQ, per germline. This CDR3 comprises 11 residues. The DNA for the CDR3 is TGTGCCAGCAGCCCGGTGAAGACCCAGTACTTC. It is translated as CASSPVKTQYF.

V is TRBV19 and J is TRBJ1-2; 7 bases are shared with TRBD1. Germline V gene data show CDR1 as LNHDA and CDR2 as SQIVND (reference sequence). This CDR3 has 14 amino acids. After removal of 6 bases from V and 1 base from J, the junction contained 5 bases not matched to a gene. The CDR3 DNA reads as TGTGCCAGTAGGAGGGACAGCCTTAACTATGGCTACACCTTC. It translates to CASRRDSLNYGYTF.

The chain joins TRBV27 to TRBJ1-5, with 9 bases matching TRBD1. This CDR3 is 18 amino acids long. V gave up 2 bases and J gave up 2 bases; unmatched junction bases: 10. The V gene's germline CDR1 is MNHEY and CDR2 SMNVEV (reference sequence). CDR3 nucleotide sequence: TGTGCCAGCAGTTTACGGGGGACAGGGAGTCTCGGCAATCAGCCCCAGCATTTT. Translation gives CASSLRGTGSLGNQPQHF.

This clone was recorded only once. V is TRBV7-7 and J is TRBJ2-3; 12 bases align to TRBD2. CDR3 length: 15 amino acids. CDR1 SSHAT and CDR2 FNYEAQ come from the germline V gene (reference sequence). V lost 5 bases to trimming and J lost 4 bases; unmatched junction nucleotides: 4. DNA of the CDR3: TGTGCCAGCAGCGCTAGCGGGAGGGCGCCAGATACGCAGTATTTT. Protein sequence: CASSASGRAPDTQYF.

The chain is built from TRBV27 and TRBJ2-7; possibly TRBD2 for D (5 bases). V gave up 2 bases and J gave up 4 bases, with 9 bases separating them. The CDR3 runs 13 residues. The germline V gene has CDR1 MNHEY and CDR2 SMNVEV (reference sequence). Written as DNA, the CDR3 is TGTGCCAGCAGTTTAGCGGGTGCATACGAGCAGTACTTC. Protein: CASSLAGAYEQYF.

The rearrangement uses TRBV30 and TRBJ2-7; TRBD1 matches at 9 bases. After removal of 0 bases from V and 5 bases from J, the junction contained 2 bases not matched to a gene. Germline V gives CDR1 GTSNPN, CDR2 SVGIG (reference sequence). The CDR3 extends over 13 amino acids. CDR3 residues: CAWSVGTGNEQYV. CDR3 coding DNA: TGTGCCTGGAGTGTCGGGACAGGGAACGAGCAGTACGTC.